Below, one T cell receptor (beta chain) is given with its context. Its antigen remains unknown. Profiles of TCR beta VDJ and CDR3 were generated from a genomic DNA template. TCRdb redid the calling of the reads with MiXCR, one entry per CDR3 protein. In the table there are over 40,000 distinct CDR3 sequences, about 78% of which are singletons. This sample is drawn from a study of CD8+CD57+ T cells in acquired aplastic anemia. About the study: The DNA of sorted CD4+ and CD8+ cells averaged approximately 2.9 ug. Where healthy donors were concerned, CD4+ cells averaged approximately 9.9 million reads. Whole-study results and caveats: Common to patients and controls were around 30 CD8+ CDR3 sequences. Simpson's diversity of CD8+ cells was not significantly different in patients compared with controls.

CDR1 is SQVTM and CDR2 is ANQGSEA in the germline V gene. This CDR3 spans 12 amino acids. V lost 2 bases and J lost 10, with 12 bases in between. This chain uses TRBV29-1 with TRBJ2-1, with D perhaps matching TRBD1 (5 bases). The TCR was taken from a human donor in good health, serving as a control. Input material: sorted CD4+, CD8+, or CD8+CD57+ T cells (not recorded which) from PBMCs. The CDR3 reads CSVERPWGEQFF. The CDR3 nucleotides are TGCAGCGTTGAAAGACCCTGGGGCGAGCAGTTCTTC.